The present entry profiles one T cell receptor beta chain with its context. Its antigen specificity is not known. Base qualities are not recorded, but no much larger clone differs from it by a single base. Each collaborating institution followed its own protocols to collect whole blood in K2EDTA tubes. For TCRbeta analysis, collaborator samples were shipped as frozen whole blood, as isolated PBMCs, or as DNA extracted from either sample type. This sample was included in a study of blood T cell repertoires in COVID-19 (dated by TCRdb to between 2020 and 2021). Study-wide context: The collaborator samples originated in the United States, Italy and Spain and spanned the acute and convalescent phases of COVID-19. The prospective study material was composed of cDNA or gDNA derived from T cells, B-cell-depleted T cells, or PBMCs. Subjects who had been exposed to COVID-19, were actively infected with it, or had recovered from it provided the deeply sampled blood TCRbeta repertoires that made up the dataset. A freely available public database, intended as a resource for researchers studying the immune response to SARS-CoV-2, is where the repertoires were released. Samples were obtained from the ongoing ImmuneRACE study (first 160 participants) and from 1,000 to 1,500 subjects provided by 6 global collaborators. Nearly every sample came with metadata listing a de-identified subject ID, COVID-19 status, age in years and sex. Where available, HLA class I and class II types were taken from metadata supplied by the sample provider and were not determined by assay-based typing.

The CDR3 numbers 15 residues from cysteine through phenylalanine. The only DNA kept is the CDR3, 45 bases in frame from the first base. Trimming accounts for 4 bases at V and 6 bases at J, while the number of junction bases matched to no gene is 8. CDR1 and CDR2, looked up from the germline V gene, are SGHTA and FQGNSA. General study outcomes and caveats: How much clinical and demographic metadata was included differed by source and by participant, and the metadata was provided uncurated.

The immunoSEQ Assay, a bias-controlled multiplex PCR, was used to amplify TCRbeta CDR3 regions from genomic DNA. The paper's processing steps were these. Nucleated cell counts per sample were estimated from amplification of reference gene primers within the assay. Sequence reads were collapsed and filtered to measure the absolute abundance of every unique TCRbeta CDR3 rearrangement. For each sample, productive Simpson clonality was calculated by taking the square root of Simpson's diversity index across productive rearrangements. TCRdb stores this immuneACCESS table with in-frame sequences only. Part of the clones is absent; in the studies checked, under half of the shortfall reflects unresolved V genes, and no reason is known for the rest. V and J calls plus clone size are reproduced from that table; the DNA served to infer D and trimming. For this sample the table gives 130,000 or so clones, of which over 70% were detected only once. The top ten constitute roughly 2.5% of the sample.

The rearranged segments are TRBV7-2 and TRBJ2-1; 8 bases in between match TRBD2. Sequenced: peripheral blood. The receptor's source is a man between 45 and 60 years old with active COVID-19. The DNA sequence is as follows: TGTGCCAGCAGCTCCGGGGGGGCGACCCCCAATGAGCAGTTCTTC. Its protein is CASSSGGATPNEQFF.